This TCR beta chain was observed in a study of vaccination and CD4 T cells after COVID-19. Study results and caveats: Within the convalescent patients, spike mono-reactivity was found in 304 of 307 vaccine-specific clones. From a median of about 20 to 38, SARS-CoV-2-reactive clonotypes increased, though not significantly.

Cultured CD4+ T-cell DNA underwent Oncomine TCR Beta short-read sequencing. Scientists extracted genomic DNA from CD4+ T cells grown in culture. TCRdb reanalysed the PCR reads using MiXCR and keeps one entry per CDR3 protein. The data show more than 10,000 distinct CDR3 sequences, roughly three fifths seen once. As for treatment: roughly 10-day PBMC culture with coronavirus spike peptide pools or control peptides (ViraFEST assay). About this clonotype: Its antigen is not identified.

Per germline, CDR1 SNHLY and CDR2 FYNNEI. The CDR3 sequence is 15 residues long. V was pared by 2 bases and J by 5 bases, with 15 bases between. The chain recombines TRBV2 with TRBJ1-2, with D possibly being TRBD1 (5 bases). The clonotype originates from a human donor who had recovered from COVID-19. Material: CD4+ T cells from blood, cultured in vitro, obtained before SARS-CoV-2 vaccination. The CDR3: CASSENPGSTYGYTF. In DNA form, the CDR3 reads TGTGCCAGCAGTGAAAATCCAGGGTCTACTTATGGCTACACCTTC.